Listed here is a single T cell receptor beta chain. Its antigen is not identified. These data belong to a study of molecular identifiers for immune sequencing clone quantification. Germline CDR1 LGHNA, CDR2 YSLEER. The ends were cut back, 3 bases at V and 5 bases at J, with 8 bases in the middle. The CDR3 has 13 residues. For naive CD8 T cells, sorting used the CD8+CD4-CCR7+CD45RA+ phenotype. Study-level results: Clones that had above 20 RNA copies took up over 99% of effector molecules but under 1% in naive cells.

The authors built bulk TCR libraries by previously described methods with listed TCR primers. TCRdb recomputed calls from the PCR reads with MiXCR, one row per CDR3 protein. Among approximately 630,000 distinct CDR3 sequences listed, 25% were seen once. J is TRBJ2-1 and V is TRBV4-3; D perhaps matches TRBD2 (5 bases). The specimen sequenced was naive CD8+ T cells from blood, with Jurkat cell RNA spiked in. Stated subset: FACS-sorted CD8+CD4-CCR7+CD45RA+ naive T cells. The source of this sequence is a human donor in good health. Some libraries in this study had Jurkat cell RNA spiked in. The CDR3 region is CASSQLANNEQFF. CDR3 DNA: TGCGCCAGCAGCCAGTTAGCGAACAATGAGCAGTTCTTC.